This paragraph covers one T cell receptor (beta chain) sequence. Its cognate antigen is unknown. This entry comes from a study of blood T cells in healthy people across ages. Study-level background: Template switching picked up about one barcoded beta molecule for each two T cells.

A J-beta primer mix and a sample-barcoded 5' primer were used in a second PCR of about 7 to 12 cycles. Each of the cDNA molecules was tagged by a template-switch adaptor with 12 random nucleotides. One entry per CDR3 protein, called by TCRdb with MiXCR from the 5' RACE reads. The sample includes 1 million to 1.2 million distinct CDR3 sequences, about two fifths seen only once; the top ten take roughly 14%. Findings of the study overall: Underestimates were what the diversity estimates from one million T cells were considered to be.

The source material was blood. The receptor's source is a man aged 18 to 29 in good health.

The CDR3 DNA is TGTGCCAGCAGCTTAGTGGGGACGAACACTGAAGCTTTCTTT. Its translation: CASSLVGTNTEAFF. This chain connects TRBV7-2 to TRBJ1-1, with D possibly matching TRBD1 (5 bases). The V end was cut by 1 base, the J end by 1 base, with 7 bases between. Germline CDR1 reads SGHTA; CDR2 reads FQGNSA. The length of the CDR3 is 14 residues.